The 14 T cell receptor beta chains below come from one sample, sequenced in a study of long-term antiretroviral therapy in people with HIV. Run at survey level, the immunoSEQ assay was version v3.0. Sequencing was performed with immunoSEQ multiplex PCR; in TCRdb, only in-frame clones are kept and a portion is missing. Of 24,000 or so clones in the sample, more than 75% were seen once. This specimen consisted of unsorted PBMCs, obtained 0.5 years after starting antiretroviral therapy. These receptors were obtained from a middle-aged woman with HIV.

V gene TRBV7-6 combines with J gene TRBJ2-2; 7 bases are shared with TRBD2. The CDR3 consists of 12 residues. CDR1 and CDR2 from the germline V gene are SGHVS and FNYEAQ. With V trimmed by 8 bases and J by 6 bases, 3 bases remained unmatched. The CDR3 spells CASGLGSGELFF. In nucleotides, the CDR3 is TGTGCCAGCGGACTAGGGTCCGGGGAGCTGTTTTTT.

The chain carries TRBV6-1 and TRBJ2-7; D perhaps matches TRBD1 (6 bases). Trimming removed 9 bases from V and 6 bases from J, with 9 bases in between. The length of the CDR3 is 10 residues. The germline V gene has CDR1 MNHNS and CDR2 SASEGT. The CDR3 sequence: CASNRVEQYF. The CDR3 nucleotides read TGTGCCAGTAACAGGGTCGAGCAGTACTTC.

This clone was detected a few times. This chain links TRBV7-2 with TRBJ2-2; no reliable D call. Per germline, CDR1 SGHTA and CDR2 FQGNSA. The V end lost 6 bases, the J end lost 3 bases, and 17 bases lay between the germline ends. The CDR3 is made up of 16 amino acids. The CDR3 sequence: CASSRHGTDDTGELFF. The CDR3 bases are TGTGCCAGCAGTCGACACGGTACAGACGACACCGGGGAGCTGTTTTTT.

The chain uses TRBV5-1 and TRBJ2-3; 10 bases are a match to TRBD2. CDR1 SGHRS and CDR2 YFSETQ come from the germline V gene. The CDR3 runs 16 residues. The J segment lost 3 bases and the V segment lost 4 bases, leaving 8 bases of the junction unmatched. The CDR3 spells CASSPAGGRTTDTQYF. CDR3 DNA sequence: TGCGCCAGCAGCCCAGCGGGGGGGCGGACGACAGATACGCAGTATTTT.

J is TRBJ2-3 and V is TRBV9; TRBD1 agrees at 10 bases. V trimming: 6 bases; J trimming: 2 bases; junction bases outside the gene matches: 6. CDR1 SGDLS and CDR2 YYNGEE come from the germline V gene. The CDR3 runs to 15 residues. This CDR3 reads CASTAGTGVTDTQYF. As DNA, the CDR3 is TGTGCCAGCACCGCCGGGACAGGGGTCACAGATACGCAGTATTTT.

The chain links TRBV6-5 to TRBJ2-3; either TRBD1 or TRBD2 may fit D (5 bases each). Trimming pared 7 bases from V and 3 bases from J, leaving 17 bases between. CDR1 is MNHEY and CDR2 is SVGAGI in the germline V gene. The CDR3 has 15 amino acids. The chain's CDR3 is CASTAPRGATDTQYF. The CDR3 DNA is TGTGCCAGCACCGCCCCCCGGGGCGCAACAGATACGCAGTATTTT.

The chain carries TRBV27 and TRBJ1-6; the match to TRBD1 covers 8 bases. This CDR3 has 15 residues. V was clipped by 2 bases and J by 7 bases; unmatched bases: 4. Per the germline V gene, CDR1 is MNHEY and CDR2 is SMNVEV (reference sequence). CDR3 sequence reads: CASSLEGDRNSPLHF. CDR3 DNA sequence: TGTGCCAGCAGTTTAGAGGGGGACAGGAATTCACCCCTCCACTTT.

This clone has just a few counts. The chain employs TRBV5-1 and TRBJ2-1; D uncertain. The CDR3 has 11 amino acids. V lost 0 bases and J lost 10, with 5 bases in between. The germline V gene encodes CDR1 SGHRS and CDR2 YFSETQ. DNA of the CDR3: TGCGCCAGCAGCTTGGTACAGGAGCAGTTCTTC. It encodes CASSLVQEQFF. The variable domain in full, completed from reference TRBV5-1 and TRBJ2-1, reads KAGVTQTPRYLIKTRGQQVTLSCSPISGHRSVSWYQQTPGQGLQFLFEYFSETQRNKGNFPGRFSGRQFSNSRSEMNVSTLELGDSALYLCASSLVQEQFFGPGTRLTVL.

This chain joins TRBV7-6 and TRBJ1-1; maybe TRBD1 (5 bases). V was shortened by 6 bases and J by 1 base, with 12 bases between the two germline ends. Germline V gives CDR1 SGHVS, CDR2 FNYEAQ. This CDR3 has 14 amino acids. The DNA for the CDR3 is TGTGCCAGCAGGAACCAGGGTGGGAACACTGAAGCTTTCTTT. This codes for CASRNQGGNTEAFF.

The chain links TRBV9 to TRBJ1-4; D is perhaps TRBD1 (6 bases). Germline lookup yields CDR1 SGDLS and CDR2 YYNGEE. The length of the CDR3 is 16 residues. V was cut by 4 bases and J by 6 bases, with 19 bases left in between. This CDR3 reads CASSNGGQGLYEKLFF. The CDR3 region has the DNA TGTGCCAGCAGCAATGGGGGGCAGGGACTTTATGAAAAACTGTTTTTT.

The genes are TRBV29-1 and TRBJ1-1, with TRBD1 matching 7 bases. The CDR3 extends over 12 amino acids. The J segment lost 8 bases and the V segment lost 4 bases, leaving 7 bases of the junction unmatched. Germline V CDR1 and CDR2: SQVTM, ANQGSEA. The chain's CDR3 is CSVGRWTGEAFF. In DNA, the CDR3 is TGCAGCGTTGGAAGGTGGACAGGAGAAGCTTTCTTT.

The V and J genes are TRBV21-1 and TRBJ1-1; the tabulated D call, TRBD1, remains unverified against the DNA. TRBV21-1 is flagged as a pseudogene. This CDR3 comprises 16 residues. The CDR3 DNA is TGTGCCAGCAGCAAGATGGAAGGACACTCTAACACTGAAGCTTTCTTT. It yields the protein CASSKMEGHSNTEAFF.

The chain recombines TRBV7-9 with TRBJ2-5, with a tentative D call TRBD2 (6 bases). Germline loops: CDR1 SEHNR, CDR2 FQNEAQ (reference sequence). V lost 5 bases and J 0 bases, leaving 13 bases between the germline ends. This CDR3 spans 15 amino acids. CDR3: CASSGRDSNQETQYF. The CDR3 coding sequence is TGTGCCAGCAGCGGACGGGACTCCAACCAAGAGACCCAGTACTTC.

This rearrangement joins TRBV28 to TRBJ1-2; D is uncertain. This CDR3 has 14 residues. Trimming removed 6 bases at V and 0 bases at J, with 11 bases between. Germline V gives CDR1 MDHEN, CDR2 SYDVKM. CDR3 in amino acids: CASRYSGANYGYTF. The DNA of the CDR3 is TGTGCCAGCAGGTACTCGGGAGCTAACTATGGCTACACCTTC.